Sequencing of this TCR beta chain was carried out in a study of blood T cells in healthy people across ages. This clonotype was counted only a few times. Primed by a sample-barcoded 5' primer and a J-beta primer mix, a second PCR proceeded for roughly 7 to 12 cycles. TCRdb passed the 5' RACE reads through MiXCR, listing each CDR3 protein once. The sample has about 1.7 million distinct CDR3 sequences, approximately 28% seen once. The specimen sequenced was blood. This TCR derives from a woman aged 25-40 years in good health.

In nucleotides, the CDR3 is TGTGCCAGCAGCCCCGGGGATCCGGGACGGTATGCGGAGACCCAGTACTTC. Translated: CASSPGDPGRYAETQYF. The rearrangement links TRBV7-9 to TRBJ2-5; the D gene could be TRBD1 or TRBD2 (5 bases each). The germline V gene encodes CDR1 SEHNR and CDR2 FQNEAQ (reference sequence). V was shortened by 5 bases and J by 5 bases, with 24 bases between the two germline ends. This CDR3 region has 17 residues.